The present entry profiles one T cell receptor (beta chain) with its context. Antigen specificity is unknown. CD8+ and CD4+ T cells were negatively isolated; TEMRA cells were FACS-enriched. This entry belongs to a study of CD8 T cells in Susac syndrome. Reverse transcription of about 0.45 to 1 ug RNA used random hexamers. Amplification of TCR beta CDR3 across 54 Vbeta and 13 Jbeta was performed with immunoSEQ multiplex PCR. TCRdb re-called the immunoSEQ multiplex PCR reads through MiXCR, storing one row per CDR3 protein. The table shows roughly 80,000 distinct CDR3 sequences, with more than 85% occurring only once. Study findings and constraints: Only a relatively small number of individuals were included in the TCR sequencing and HLA analysis.

The germline V and J ends were trimmed by 0 bases and 5 bases, with 11 bases remaining between them. The CDR3 extends over 15 amino acids. Looked up from germline, CDR1 is SGHRS and CDR2 is YFSETQ. Material for sequencing was CD4+ T cells from PBMCs. This clonotype was obtained from a human donor with Susac syndrome. The chain employs TRBV5-1 and TRBJ2-2; no firm D call. CDR3 nucleotides: TGCGCCAGCAGCTTGGACACTGAGAATACCGGGGAGCTGTTTTTT. Its protein product is CASSLDTENTGELFF.